These 15 T cell receptor beta chains originate from one sample sequenced in a study of cytomegalovirus exposure and HLA in healthy donors. Sequencing was performed with immunoSEQ multiplex PCR; in TCRdb, only in-frame clones are kept and a portion is missing. The sample contains around 200,000 clones, about three quarters of which appear only once. The sequenced sample was PBMCs. The receptors here all came from a woman aged 25 to 45 in good health and CMV-seronegative.

V and J are TRBV28 and TRBJ2-7, with 7 bases lining up with TRBD1. This CDR3 contains 15 residues. After removal of 5 bases from V and 3 bases from J, the junction contained 10 bases not matched to a gene. CDR1 is MDHEN and CDR2 is SYDVKM in the germline V gene. The chain's CDR3 is CASSKQGPKNYEQYF. The CDR3 DNA sequence: TGTGCCAGCAGTAAACAGGGGCCCAAAAACTACGAGCAGTACTTC.

The gene calls are TRBV30 and TRBJ2-3; D perhaps matches TRBD1 (6 bases). The CDR3 length is 12 residues. The V and J ends lost 2 bases and 9 bases respectively, with 12 bases between them. Germline CDR1 is GTSNPN and CDR2 is SVGIG (reference sequence). The CDR3 is CAWSQGGETQYF. CDR3 coding DNA: TGTGCCTGGAGTCAAGGGGGTGAGACGCAGTATTTT.

This chain joins TRBV28 and TRBJ1-1, with a possible D match to TRBD1 (6 bases). V was pared by 1 base and J by 7 bases, with 10 bases between. Germline CDR1 is MDHEN and CDR2 is SYDVKM. The CDR3 runs to 13 residues. CDR3 amino acids: CASSLSGAGEAFF. CDR3 coding DNA: TGTGCCAGCAGTTTATCAGGGGCGGGTGAAGCTTTCTTT.

The chain is built from TRBV30 and TRBJ2-5, with D perhaps TRBD2 (6 bases). The germline V gene has CDR1 GTSNPN and CDR2 SVGIG (reference sequence). The CDR3 totals 15 residues. Trimming left V 1 base short and J 5 bases short, with 17 bases between. The CDR3 nucleotides read TGTGCCTGGAGTGACGGGGGAAGGGGTGGGGAGACCCAGTACTTC. Protein sequence: CAWSDGGRGGETQYF.

This chain connects TRBV29-1 to TRBJ1-1; D unresolved. CDR3 length equals 16 residues. V gave up 3 bases and J gave up 1 base, with 18 bases separating them. CDR1 and CDR2 from the germline V gene are SQVTM and ANQGSEA. Here the CDR3 reads CSVDRLSSEGNTEAFF. CDR3 in DNA: TGCAGCGTTGACCGACTCTCATCAGAGGGGAACACTGAAGCTTTCTTT.

The J gene is TRBJ2-2, the V gene TRBV30; 9 nucleotides line up with TRBD2. Germline V CDR1 and CDR2: GTSNPN, SVGIG (reference sequence). The junction had 6 bases not matched to a gene; V was cut back by 4 bases and J by 6 bases. The CDR3 has 14 residues. In nucleotides, the CDR3 is TGTGCCTGGACTAGCGGGATTCTCGCCGGGGAGCTGTTTTTT. It yields the protein CAWTSGILAGELFF. Combining the CDR3 with reference TRBV30 and TRBJ2-2 gives the whole variable domain SQTIHQWPATLVQPVGSPLSLECTVEGTSNPNLYWYRQAAGRGLQLLFYSVGIGQISSEVPQNLSASRPQDRQFILSSKKLLLSDSGFYLCAWTSGILAGELFFGEGSRLTVL.

This sequence joins TRBV27 and TRBJ2-1; 8 bases are shared with TRBD2. Germline-derived CDR1 and CDR2 are MNHEY and SMNVEV (reference sequence). CDR3 length: 15 residues. After removal of 6 bases from V and 2 bases from J, the junction contained 6 bases not matched to a gene. This chain's CDR3 is CASSRGGRPYNEQFF. DNA for the CDR3: TGTGCCAGCAGCCGCGGCGGGAGGCCCTACAATGAGCAGTTCTTC.

This clone was counted once. This chain connects TRBV10-2 to TRBJ1-2, with TRBD1 matching 7 bases. V was clipped by 7 bases and J by 7 bases; unmatched bases: 9. There are 13 residues in the CDR3. CDR1 and CDR2 from the germline V gene are WSHSY and SAAADI. Here the CDR3 DNA reads TGCGCCAGCACCGGGACAGACATTTCTGGCTACACCTTC. Translation gives CASTGTDISGYTF.

The chain carries TRBV14 and TRBJ1-6; 10 nucleotides align to TRBD1. V shed 3 bases, J shed 12 bases, and the junction held 8 bases outside the gene matches. The CDR3 is 15 amino acids. Looked up from germline, CDR1 is SGHDN and CDR2 is FVKESK. The CDR3 spells CASSQSRDRGRPLHF. DNA of the CDR3: TGTGCCAGCAGCCAGTCCCGGGACAGGGGTAGACCCCTCCACTTT.

Only a few counts were recorded for this clone. The chain has TRBV5-1 and TRBJ2-5; 9 bases agree with TRBD2. CDR3 size: 17 residues. From germline, CDR1 is SGHRS and CDR2 YFSETQ. V lost 0 bases, J lost 2 bases, and 8 bases stayed unmatched. The DNA of the CDR3 is TGCGCCAGCAGCTTGGCCGGAGGGGCGGGAGGGCAAGAGACCCAGTACTTC. Its protein is CASSLAGGAGGQETQYF.

This chain links TRBV5-6 with TRBJ2-1; 7 bases are a match to TRBD1. Looked up from germline, CDR1 is SGHDT and CDR2 is YYEEEE. V lost 3 bases, J lost 7 bases, and 13 bases stayed unmatched. The CDR3 length is 16 residues. The CDR3: CASSWTGTGVKNEQFF. For the CDR3, the DNA is TGTGCCAGCAGCTGGACGGGCACAGGGGTAAAGAATGAGCAGTTCTTC.

V is TRBV2 and J is TRBJ2-5; D is possibly TRBD1 (5 bases). V lost 0 bases and J 3 bases, leaving 11 bases between the germline ends. This CDR3 is built from 15 residues. CDR1 is SNHLY and CDR2 is FYNNEI in the germline V gene. The CDR3 here is CASSEARAGKETQYF. CDR3 DNA: TGTGCCAGCAGTGAAGCTAGGGCAGGGAAAGAGACCCAGTACTTC.

The rearrangement uses TRBV19 and TRBJ1-1; D remains ambiguous. This CDR3 contains 14 residues. Germline V gives CDR1 LNHDA, CDR2 SQIVND (reference sequence). Deletions cut 3 bases from V and 5 bases from J, with 13 bases between. CDR3 in amino acids: CASSIIGAGTEAFF. The CDR3 coding sequence is TGTGCCAGTAGTATTATAGGAGCGGGGACTGAAGCTTTCTTT.

The chain joins TRBV11-2 to TRBJ2-3; the match to TRBD2 covers 13 bases. Germline-derived CDR1 and CDR2 are SGHAT and FQNNGV. Germline trimming cut 4 bases from V and 4 bases from J; bases unmatched to any gene: 5. The CDR3 consists of 16 residues. CDR3 DNA sequence: TGTGCCAGCAGCTACGGACTAGCGGGAGTTGCAGATACGCAGTATTTT. Encoded protein: CASSYGLAGVADTQYF.

The rearrangement joins TRBV18 to TRBJ2-7; D remains unclear. Trimming removed 3 bases from V and 5 bases from J, with 11 bases in between. Germline values: CDR1 KGHSH, CDR2 LQKENI. The CDR3 length is 13 residues. The CDR3, as DNA: TGTGCCAGCTCACCTACGGTTCTCGACGAGCAGTACTTC. Its protein is CASSPTVLDEQYF.